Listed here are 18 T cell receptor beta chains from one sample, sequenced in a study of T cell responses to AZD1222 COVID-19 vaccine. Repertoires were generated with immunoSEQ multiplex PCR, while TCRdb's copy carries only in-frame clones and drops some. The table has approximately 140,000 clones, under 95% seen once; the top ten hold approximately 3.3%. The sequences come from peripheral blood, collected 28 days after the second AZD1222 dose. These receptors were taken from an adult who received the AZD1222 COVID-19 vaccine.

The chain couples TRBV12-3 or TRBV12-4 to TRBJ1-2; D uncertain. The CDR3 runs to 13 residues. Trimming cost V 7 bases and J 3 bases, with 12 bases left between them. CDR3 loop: CASTSDGYYGYTF. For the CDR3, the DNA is TGTGCCAGCACCTCGGACGGGTACTATGGCTACACCTTC.

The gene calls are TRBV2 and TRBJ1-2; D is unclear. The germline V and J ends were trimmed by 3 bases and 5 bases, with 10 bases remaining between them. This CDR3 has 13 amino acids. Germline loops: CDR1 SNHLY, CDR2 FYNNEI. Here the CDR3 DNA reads TGTGCCAGCAGTGACAAGGGCCATTATGGCTACACCTTC. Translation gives CASSDKGHYGYTF.

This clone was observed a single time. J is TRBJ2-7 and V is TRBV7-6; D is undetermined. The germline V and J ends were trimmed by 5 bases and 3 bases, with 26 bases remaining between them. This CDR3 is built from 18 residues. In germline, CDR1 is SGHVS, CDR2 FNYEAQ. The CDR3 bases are TGTGCCAGCAGCCCTAGGGCTTTATCCCATCGCCTGAACTACGAGCAGTACTTC. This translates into CASSPRALSHRLNYEQYF.

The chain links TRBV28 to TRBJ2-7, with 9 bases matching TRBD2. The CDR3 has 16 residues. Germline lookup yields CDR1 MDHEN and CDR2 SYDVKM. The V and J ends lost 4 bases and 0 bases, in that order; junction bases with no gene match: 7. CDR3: CASSYRLAVSSYEQYF. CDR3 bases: TGTGCCAGCAGTTACCGACTAGCGGTAAGCTCCTACGAGCAGTACTTC.

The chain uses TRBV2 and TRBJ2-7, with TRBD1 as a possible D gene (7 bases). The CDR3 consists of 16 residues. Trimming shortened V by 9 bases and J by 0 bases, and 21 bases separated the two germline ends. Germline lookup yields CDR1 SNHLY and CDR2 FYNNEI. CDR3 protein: CASTGVRGTDSYEQYF. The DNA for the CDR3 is TGTGCCAGTACGGGGGTCCGGGGGACAGACTCCTACGAGCAGTACTTC.

CDR3 loop: CASSMTSGEIQYF. DNA for the CDR3: TGTGCCAGCAGCATGACTAGCGGGGAAATTCAGTACTTC. The chain combines TRBV7-9 with TRBJ2-4; 11 positions match TRBD2. CDR3 length equals 13 residues. The germline CDR1 and CDR2 sequences are SEHNR and FQNEAQ (reference sequence). With V trimmed by 5 bases and J by 10 bases, 4 bases remained unmatched.

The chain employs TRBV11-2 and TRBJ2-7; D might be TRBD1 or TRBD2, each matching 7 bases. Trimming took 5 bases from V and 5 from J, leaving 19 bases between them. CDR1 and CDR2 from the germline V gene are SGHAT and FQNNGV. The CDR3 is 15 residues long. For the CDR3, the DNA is TGTGCCAGCAGCCGCATACAGGGGCGGGGGCACGAGCAGTACTTC. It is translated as CASSRIQGRGHEQYF. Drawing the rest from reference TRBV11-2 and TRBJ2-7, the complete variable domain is EAGVAQSPRYKIIEKRQSVAFWCNPISGHATLYWYQQILGQGPKLLIQFQNNGVVDDSQLPKDRFSAERLKGVDSTLKIQPAKLEDSAVYLCASSRIQGRGHEQYFGPGTRLTVT.

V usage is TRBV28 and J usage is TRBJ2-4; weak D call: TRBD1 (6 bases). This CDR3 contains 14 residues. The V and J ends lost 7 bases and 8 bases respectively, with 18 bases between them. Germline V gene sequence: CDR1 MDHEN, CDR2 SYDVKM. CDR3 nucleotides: TGTGCCAGCACCCAGAGGGGTGGGGGCTACATTCAGTACTTC. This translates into CASTQRGGGYIQYF.

The CDR3, as DNA: TGTGCCAGCAGTGAAAGGTATTCACGAGGGGCGGTAAGCAATCAGCCCCAGCATTTT. It codes for CASSERYSRGAVSNQPQHF. The rearrangement uses TRBV2 and TRBJ1-5; D is perhaps TRBD1 (5 bases). Trimming stripped 2 bases from V and 1 base from J, with 21 bases between. Germline V gene data show CDR1 as SNHLY and CDR2 as FYNNEI. The CDR3 sequence is 19 residues long.

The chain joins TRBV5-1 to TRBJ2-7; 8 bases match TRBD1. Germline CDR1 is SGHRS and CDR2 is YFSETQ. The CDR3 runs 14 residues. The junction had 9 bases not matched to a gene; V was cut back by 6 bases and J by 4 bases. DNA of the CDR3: TGCGCCAGCACCCCTGACAGGGGCCAGTACGAGCAGTACTTC. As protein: CASTPDRGQYEQYF.

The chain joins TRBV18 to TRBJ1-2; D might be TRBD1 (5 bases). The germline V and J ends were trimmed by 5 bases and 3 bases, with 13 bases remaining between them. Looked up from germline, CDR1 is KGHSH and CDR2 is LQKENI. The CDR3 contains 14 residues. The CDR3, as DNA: TGTGCCAGCTCATACGGACGGGACTACTATGGCTACACCTTC. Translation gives CASSYGRDYYGYTF.

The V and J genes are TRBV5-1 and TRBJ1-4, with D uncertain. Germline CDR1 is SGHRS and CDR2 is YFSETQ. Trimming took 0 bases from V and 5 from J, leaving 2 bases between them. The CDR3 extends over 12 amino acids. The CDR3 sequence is CASSLGNEKLFF. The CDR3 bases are TGCGCCAGCAGCTTGGGCAATGAAAAACTGTTTTTT.

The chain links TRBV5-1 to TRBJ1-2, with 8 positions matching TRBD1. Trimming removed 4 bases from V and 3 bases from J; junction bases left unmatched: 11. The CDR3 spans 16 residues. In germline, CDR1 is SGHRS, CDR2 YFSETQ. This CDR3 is CASSPNPDRGDYGYTF. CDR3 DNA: TGCGCCAGCAGCCCCAACCCAGACAGGGGTGACTATGGCTACACCTTC.

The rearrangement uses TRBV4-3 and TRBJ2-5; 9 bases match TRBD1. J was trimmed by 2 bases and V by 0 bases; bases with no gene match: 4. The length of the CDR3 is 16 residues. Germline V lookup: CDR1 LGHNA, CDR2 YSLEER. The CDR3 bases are TGCGCCAGCAGCCAAGATGGGACAGGGCTGCAAGAGACCCAGTACTTC. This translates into CASSQDGTGLQETQYF.

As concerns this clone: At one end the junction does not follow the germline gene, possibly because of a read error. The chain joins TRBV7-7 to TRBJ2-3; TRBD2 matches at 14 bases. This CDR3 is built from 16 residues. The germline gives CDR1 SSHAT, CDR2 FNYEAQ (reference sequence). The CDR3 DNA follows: TGTGCTAGCAGCGAGGGACTAGCGGGAGCCACAGATACGCAGTATTTT. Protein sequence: CASSEGLAGATDTQYF.

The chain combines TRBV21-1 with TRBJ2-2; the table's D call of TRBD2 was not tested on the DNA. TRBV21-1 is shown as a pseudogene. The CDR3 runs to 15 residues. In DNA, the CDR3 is TGTGCCAGCAAAACTAGCGGGAGGACGTCCGGGGAGCTGTTTTTT. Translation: CASKTSGRTSGELFF.

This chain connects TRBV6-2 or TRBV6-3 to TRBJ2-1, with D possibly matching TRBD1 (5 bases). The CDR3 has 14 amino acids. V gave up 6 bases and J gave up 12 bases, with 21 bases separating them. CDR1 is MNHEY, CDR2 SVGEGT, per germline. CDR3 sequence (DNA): TGTGCCAGCAGCTCTCTACCCTGGGGCCAGGGGCAGTTCTTC. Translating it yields CASSSLPWGQGQFF.

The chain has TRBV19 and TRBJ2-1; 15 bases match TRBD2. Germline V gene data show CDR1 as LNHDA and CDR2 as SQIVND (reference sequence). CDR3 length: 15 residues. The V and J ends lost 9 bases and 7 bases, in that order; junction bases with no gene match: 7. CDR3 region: CASSGLAGGENEQFF. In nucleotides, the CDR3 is TGTGCCAGCTCTGGACTAGCGGGAGGGGAAAATGAGCAGTTCTTC.